Listed below are T cell receptor beta chains from one sample, sequenced in a study of blood T cells in healthy people across ages. TCRdb redid the calling of the 5' RACE reads with MiXCR, one entry per CDR3 protein. The sample lists approximately 800,000 distinct CDR3 sequences; roughly 24% were seen once. A further study also used this sample, focusing on T cells of mothers and their children.

The sample comprised blood. The receptor set was obtained from a boy aged 5-17 years in good health. Each CDR3 is given with its conserved first and last residue. The order of the fields is D gene, V gene, J gene, clone size, CDR3 protein, CDR3 DNA. A D gene is named only where the DNA matches it firmly. Size values are once, few and many counts, or a class for expanded clones, and some rows have none.

D gene: TRBD1
V gene: TRBV5-4
J gene: TRBJ1-1
clone size: .
CDR3 protein: CASSLGTGFVTNTEAFF
CDR3 DNA: TGTGCCAGCAGCTTGGGGACAGGGTTTGTCACGAACACTGAAGCCTTCTTT

D gene: .
V gene: TRBV29-1
J gene: TRBJ2-7
clone size: few
CDR3 protein: CSVEVARAAGWAYEQYF
CDR3 DNA: TGCAGCGTTGAAGTGGCCCGGGCGGCAGGGTGGGCCTACGAGCAGTACTTC

D gene: .
V gene: TRBV11-2
J gene: TRBJ2-4
clone size: .
CDR3 protein: CASSLEAATRRAKNIQYF
CDR3 DNA: TGTGCCAGCAGCTTAGAGGCAGCCACCCGGAGGGCCAAAAACATTCAGTACTTC

D gene: .
V gene: TRBV28
J gene: TRBJ2-2
clone size: .
CDR3 protein: CASSRGQVTGELFF
CDR3 DNA: TGTGCCAGCAGTCGGGGACAAGTCACCGGGGAGCTGTTTTTT

D gene: TRBD1
V gene: TRBV7-8
J gene: TRBJ2-3
clone size: few
CDR3 protein: CASSLGTGGETDTQYF
CDR3 DNA: TGTGCCAGCAGCTTAGGGACAGGGGGCGAGACAGATACGCAGTATTTT

D gene: .
V gene: TRBV7-2
J gene: TRBJ1-6
clone size: few
CDR3 protein: CASSLEPGIVLHF
CDR3 DNA: TGTGCCAGCAGCTTAGAGCCGGGAATTGTCCTCCACTTT

D gene: .
V gene: TRBV6-6
J gene: TRBJ2-5
clone size: .
CDR3 protein: CASKGETQHF
CDR3 DNA: TGTGCCAGCAAGGGGGAGACCCAGCACTTC

D gene: TRBD1
V gene: TRBV7-2
J gene: TRBJ2-7
clone size: few
CDR3 protein: CASSLLLGQVYEQYF
CDR3 DNA: TGTGCCAGCAGCTTACTTCTCGGACAGGTTTACGAGCAGTACTTC

D gene: TRBD1
V gene: TRBV28
J gene: TRBJ1-4
clone size: few
CDR3 protein: CASGTGTGLKKLFF
CDR3 DNA: TGTGCCAGCGGGACCGGGACAGGACTCAAAAAACTGTTTTTT

D gene: .
V gene: TRBV18
J gene: TRBJ2-7
clone size: .
CDR3 protein: CASSPGYEGYEQYF
CDR3 DNA: TGTGCCAGCTCACCAGGGTATGAGGGCTACGAGCAGTACTTC

D gene: TRBD1
V gene: TRBV11-2
J gene: TRBJ2-4
clone size: few
CDR3 protein: CASSLRWDRRTAKNIQYF
CDR3 DNA: TGTGCCAGCAGCTTAAGGTGGGACAGACGAACGGCCAAAAACATTCAGTACTTC

D gene: TRBD1
V gene: TRBV13
J gene: TRBJ2-5
clone size: .
CDR3 protein: CASSSPGQGAPGQYF
CDR3 DNA: TGTGCCAGCAGCTCGCCCGGACAGGGGGCCCCCGGACAGTACTTC

D gene: TRBD2
V gene: TRBV10-3
J gene: TRBJ2-5
clone size: few
CDR3 protein: CAIGSVFAGEEETQYF
CDR3 DNA: TGTGCCATCGGTTCGGTTTTTGCGGGGGAGGAGGAGACCCAGTACTTC

D gene: .
V gene: TRBV20-1
J gene: TRBJ2-7
clone size: .
CDR3 protein: CSARDLGGYEQYF
CDR3 DNA: TGCAGTGCTAGAGATCTCGGAGGGTACGAGCAGTACTTC

D gene: TRBD1
V gene: TRBV6-5
J gene: TRBJ2-3
clone size: .
CDR3 protein: CASSRGQITDTQYF
CDR3 DNA: TGTGCCAGCAGTAGGGGACAGATCACAGATACGCAGTATTTT

D gene: .
V gene: TRBV4-1
J gene: TRBJ1-4
clone size: few
CDR3 protein: CASSQGERGNEKLFF
CDR3 DNA: TGCGCCAGCAGCCAAGGCGAACGCGGGAATGAAAAACTGTTTTTT

D gene: .
V gene: TRBV14
J gene: TRBJ1-2
clone size: .
CDR3 protein: CASSQARYYGYTF
CDR3 DNA: TGTGCCAGCAGCCAAGCGCGTTACTATGGCTACACCTTC

D gene: .
V gene: TRBV18
J gene: TRBJ2-5
clone size: .
CDR3 protein: CASSPRQATGETQYF
CDR3 DNA: TGTGCCAGCTCACCCAGACAGGCGACGGGAGAGACCCAGTACTTC

D gene: .
V gene: TRBV29-1
J gene: TRBJ1-2
clone size: .
CDR3 protein: CSVEVTAAGYGYTF
CDR3 DNA: TGCAGCGTTGAGGTGACAGCCGCCGGCTATGGCTACACCTTC

D gene: .
V gene: TRBV4-1
J gene: TRBJ1-3
clone size: few
CDR3 protein: CASSHDRRDTIYF
CDR3 DNA: TGCGCCAGCAGCCACGACCGGCGAGACACCATATATTTT

D gene: TRBD2
V gene: TRBV2
J gene: TRBJ2-7
clone size: few
CDR3 protein: CASSDPSGVISYEQYF
CDR3 DNA: TGTGCCAGCAGTGATCCTAGCGGGGTTATCTCCTACGAGCAGTACTTC

D gene: .
V gene: TRBV29-1
J gene: TRBJ2-2
clone size: few
CDR3 protein: CSANRVRGTGELFF
CDR3 DNA: TGCAGCGCAAACCGGGTCAGAGGAACCGGGGAGCTGTTTTTT

D gene: TRBD2
V gene: TRBV3-1
J gene: TRBJ2-3
clone size: many
CDR3 protein: CASSPARTSGGAADTQYF
CDR3 DNA: TGTGCCAGCAGCCCAGCGCGGACTAGCGGGGGGGCCGCAGATACGCAGTATTTT

D gene: .
V gene: TRBV9
J gene: TRBJ2-5
clone size: .
CDR3 protein: CASSPVPRAEETQYF
CDR3 DNA: TGTGCCAGCAGCCCCGTCCCCAGGGCGGAAGAGACCCAGTACTTC

D gene: TRBD1
V gene: TRBV7-9
J gene: TRBJ2-1
clone size: .
CDR3 protein: CASSTGTDNEQFF
CDR3 DNA: TGTGCCAGCAGCACGGGGACAGACAATGAGCAGTTCTTC

D gene: TRBD1
V gene: TRBV5-1
J gene: TRBJ2-6
clone size: .
CDR3 protein: CASSGGDRSYSGANVLTF
CDR3 DNA: TGCGCCAGCAGCGGAGGGGACAGGAGTTACTCTGGGGCCAACGTCCTGACTTTC

D gene: .
V gene: TRBV12-3/TRBV12-4
J gene: TRBJ2-5
clone size: .
CDR3 protein: CASSLEASVGTQYF
CDR3 DNA: TGTGCCAGCAGTTTAGAGGCTAGCGTCGGGACCCAGTACTTC

D gene: .
V gene: TRBV7-3
J gene: TRBJ2-1
clone size: few
CDR3 protein: CASSLLRGSSYNEQFF
CDR3 DNA: TGTGCCAGCAGCTTATTAAGGGGGAGCTCCTACAATGAGCAGTTCTTC

D gene: .
V gene: TRBV12-3/TRBV12-4
J gene: TRBJ1-4
clone size: .
CDR3 protein: CASTPITRSTNEKLFF
CDR3 DNA: TGTGCCAGCACTCCTATCACCAGATCAACTAATGAAAAACTGTTTTTT

D gene: TRBD2
V gene: TRBV7-6
J gene: TRBJ2-7
clone size: many
CDR3 protein: CASSLAGGGAYEQYF
CDR3 DNA: TGTGCCAGCAGCTTAGCTGGCGGGGGGGCCTACGAGCAGTACTTC

D gene: .
V gene: TRBV25-1
J gene: TRBJ2-7
clone size: few
CDR3 protein: CASSAPTVSYEQYF
CDR3 DNA: TGTGCCAGCAGTGCCCCGACAGTTTCCTACGAGCAGTACTTC

D gene: .
V gene: TRBV6-2/TRBV6-3
J gene: TRBJ1-1
clone size: .
CDR3 protein: CASSYQGKGYHTEAFF
CDR3 DNA: TGTGCCAGCAGTTACCAGGGAAAGGGGTATCACACTGAAGCTTTCTTT

D gene: TRBD1
V gene: TRBV10-3
J gene: TRBJ1-2
clone size: .
CDR3 protein: CAISELTGEYGYTF
CDR3 DNA: TGTGCCATCAGTGAGTTGACAGGGGAGTATGGCTACACCTTC

D gene: TRBD2
V gene: TRBV3-1
J gene: TRBJ2-4
clone size: .
CDR3 protein: CASSQDGGLAVTLAKNIQYF
CDR3 DNA: TGTGCCAGCAGCCAAGATGGGGGACTAGCGGTGACCCTAGCCAAAAACATTCAGTACTTC

D gene: TRBD2
V gene: TRBV6-1
J gene: TRBJ2-1
clone size: .
CDR3 protein: CASSDEAGAGNEQFF
CDR3 DNA: TGTGCCAGCAGTGACGAAGCGGGGGCAGGGAATGAGCAGTTCTTC

D gene: .
V gene: TRBV12-3/TRBV12-4
J gene: TRBJ2-5
clone size: .
CDR3 protein: CASSFTPGSETQYF
CDR3 DNA: TGTGCCAGCAGTTTCACTCCGGGATCGGAGACCCAGTACTTC

D gene: .
V gene: TRBV7-2
J gene: TRBJ2-7
clone size: .
CDR3 protein: CASSPPVLHLSEQYF
CDR3 DNA: TGTGCCAGCAGCCCACCCGTCCTTCACTTGAGCGAGCAGTACTTC

D gene: .
V gene: TRBV19
J gene: TRBJ2-1
clone size: .
CDR3 protein: CASSMVGPYNEQFF
CDR3 DNA: TGTGCCAGTAGTATGGTAGGGCCCTACAATGAGCAGTTCTTC

D gene: .
V gene: TRBV5-5
J gene: TRBJ1-1
clone size: .
CDR3 protein: CASSAWAMNTEAFF
CDR3 DNA: TGTGCCAGCAGCGCCTGGGCCATGAACACTGAAGCTTTCTTT

D gene: TRBD1
V gene: TRBV5-5
J gene: TRBJ1-1
clone size: few
CDR3 protein: CASSQRPGTGNTEAFF
CDR3 DNA: TGTGCCAGCAGCCAACGTCCCGGGACAGGGAACACTGAAGCTTTCTTT

D gene: TRBD2
V gene: TRBV2
J gene: TRBJ2-3
clone size: .
CDR3 protein: CASSTSGGADTQYF
CDR3 DNA: TGTGCCAGCTCCACCAGCGGGGGGGCAGATACGCAGTATTTT

D gene: .
V gene: TRBV7-9
J gene: TRBJ2-5
clone size: .
CDR3 protein: CASTYLRGPGEETQYF
CDR3 DNA: TGTGCCAGCACCTACCTCCGGGGCCCCGGGGAGGAGACCCAGTACTTC

D gene: .
V gene: TRBV5-6
J gene: TRBJ2-1
clone size: few
CDR3 protein: CASSVGGSEQFF
CDR3 DNA: TGTGCCAGCAGCGTGGGGGGCTCTGAGCAGTTCTTC